This T cell receptor beta chain stems from a study of blood T cell repertoires in COVID-19. Turning to the study itself: Acute and convalescent COVID-19 specimens originated in the United States, Italy and Spain. The cDNA or gDNA used as material had been derived from T cells, B-cell-depleted T cells, or PBMCs.

Clones were read by immunoSEQ multiplex PCR, and TCRdb kept only the in-frame ones, dropping some. The sample lists almost 350,000 clones; about nine tenths were seen once. Participants spanned ages about 18 to 90 years and resided in 20 to 30 US areas. Sequenced material: PBMCs or T cells enriched from blood (not recorded which). This receptor was taken from a woman aged 25 to 45 who had been exposed to COVID-19.

The CDR3 DNA is TGTGCCAGCAGCCCCAGGGGGCCCGGCTACAATGAGCAGTTCTTC. As protein: CASSPRGPGYNEQFF. This chain uses TRBV9 with TRBJ2-1, with 8 bases aligning to TRBD1. This CDR3 contains 15 residues. J gave up 3 bases and V 4 bases, and 6 bases lay outside the gene matches. From germline, CDR1 is SGDLS and CDR2 YYNGEE. Full variable domain (remainder filled in from reference TRBV9 and TRBJ2-1): DSGVTQTPKHLITATGQRVTLRCSPRSGDLSVYWYQQSLDQGLQFLIQYYNGEERAKGNILERFSAQQFPDLHSELNLSSLELGDSALYFCASSPRGPGYNEQFFGPGTRLTVL.